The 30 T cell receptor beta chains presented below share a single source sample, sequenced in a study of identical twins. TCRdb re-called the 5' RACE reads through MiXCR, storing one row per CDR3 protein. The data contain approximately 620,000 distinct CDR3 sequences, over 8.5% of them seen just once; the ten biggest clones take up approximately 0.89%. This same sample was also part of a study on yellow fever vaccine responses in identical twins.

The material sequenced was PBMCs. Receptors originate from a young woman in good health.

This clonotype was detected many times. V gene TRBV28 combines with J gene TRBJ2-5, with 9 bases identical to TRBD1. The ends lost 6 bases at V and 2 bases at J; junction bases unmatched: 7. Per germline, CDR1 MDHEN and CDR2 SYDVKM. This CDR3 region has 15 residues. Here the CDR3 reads CASSRGQGVQETQYF. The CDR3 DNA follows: TGTGCCAGCAGCCGGGGACAGGGAGTGCAAGAGACCCAGTACTTC. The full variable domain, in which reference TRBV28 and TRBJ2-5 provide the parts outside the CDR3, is DVKVTQSSRYLVKRTGEKVFLECVQDMDHENMFWYRQDPGLGLRLIYFSYDVKMKEKGDIPEGYSVSREKKERFSLILESASTNQTSMYLCASSRGQGVQETQYFGPGTRLLVL.

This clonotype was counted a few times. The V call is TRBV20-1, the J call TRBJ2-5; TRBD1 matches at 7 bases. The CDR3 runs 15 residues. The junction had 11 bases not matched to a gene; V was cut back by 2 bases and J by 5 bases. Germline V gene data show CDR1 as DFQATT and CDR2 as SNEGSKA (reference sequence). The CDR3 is CSARSTGWFRETQYF. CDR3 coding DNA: TGCAGTGCTAGATCGACAGGGTGGTTTCGGGAGACCCAGTACTTC.

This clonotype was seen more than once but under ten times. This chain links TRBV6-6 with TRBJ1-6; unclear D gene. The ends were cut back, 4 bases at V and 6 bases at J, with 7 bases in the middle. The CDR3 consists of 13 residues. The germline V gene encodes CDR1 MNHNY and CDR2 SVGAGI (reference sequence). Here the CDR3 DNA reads TGTGCCAGCAGTTCAACCCTTAATTCACCCCTCCACTTT. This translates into CASSSTLNSPLHF.

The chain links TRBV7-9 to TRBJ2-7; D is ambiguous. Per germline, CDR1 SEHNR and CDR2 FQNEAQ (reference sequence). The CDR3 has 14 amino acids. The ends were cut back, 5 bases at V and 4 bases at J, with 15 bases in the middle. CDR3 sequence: CASSPGPPHYEQYF. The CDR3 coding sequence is TGTGCCAGCAGCCCCGGACCCCCCCATTACGAGCAGTACTTC.

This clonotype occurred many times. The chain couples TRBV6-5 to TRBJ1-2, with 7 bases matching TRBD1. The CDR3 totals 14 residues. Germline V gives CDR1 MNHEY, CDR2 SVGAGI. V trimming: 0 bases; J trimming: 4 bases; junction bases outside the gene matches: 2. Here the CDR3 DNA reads TGTGCCAGCAGTTACTCGACAGGGCCCTATGGCTACACCTTC. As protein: CASSYSTGPYGYTF.

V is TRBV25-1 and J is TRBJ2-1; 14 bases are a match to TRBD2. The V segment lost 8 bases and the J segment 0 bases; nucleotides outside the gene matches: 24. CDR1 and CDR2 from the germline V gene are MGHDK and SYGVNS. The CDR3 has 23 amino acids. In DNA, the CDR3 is TGTGCCAGCCCCGTCATCCAATCCGGGACTAGCGGGAGAACGGGTGGCTCCTACAATGAGCAGTTCTTC. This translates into CASPVIQSGTSGRTGGSYNEQFF.

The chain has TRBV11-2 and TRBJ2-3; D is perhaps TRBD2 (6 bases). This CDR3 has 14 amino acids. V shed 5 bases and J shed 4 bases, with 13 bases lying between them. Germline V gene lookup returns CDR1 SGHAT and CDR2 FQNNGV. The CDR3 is CASSPTGGSDTQYF. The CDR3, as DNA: TGTGCCAGCAGCCCAACCGGGGGATCAGATACGCAGTATTTT.

This chain's CDR3 is CASSSPSRETQYF. The CDR3 nucleotides read TGTGCCAGCAGCTCTCCCTCTAGAGAGACCCAGTACTTC. The chain combines TRBV5-5 with TRBJ2-5, with D unclear. The CDR3 is 13 amino acids. V lost 3 bases, J lost 4 bases, and 10 bases lay in between. Germline V gene lookup returns CDR1 SGHKS and CDR2 YYEKEE (reference sequence).

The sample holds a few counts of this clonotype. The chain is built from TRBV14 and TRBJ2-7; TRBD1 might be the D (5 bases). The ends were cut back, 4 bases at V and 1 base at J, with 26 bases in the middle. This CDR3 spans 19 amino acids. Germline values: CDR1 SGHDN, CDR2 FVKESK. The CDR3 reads CASSPSRLFSRAASYEQYF. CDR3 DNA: TGTGCCAGCAGCCCCTCTCGGTTATTTTCCAGGGCAGCTTCCTACGAGCAGTACTTC.

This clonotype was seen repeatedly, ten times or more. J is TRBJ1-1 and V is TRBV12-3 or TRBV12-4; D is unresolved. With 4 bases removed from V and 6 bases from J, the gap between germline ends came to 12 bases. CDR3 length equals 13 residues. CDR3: CASSSQSLAEAFF. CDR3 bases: TGTGCCAGCAGTTCCCAGTCTCTGGCTGAAGCTTTCTTT.

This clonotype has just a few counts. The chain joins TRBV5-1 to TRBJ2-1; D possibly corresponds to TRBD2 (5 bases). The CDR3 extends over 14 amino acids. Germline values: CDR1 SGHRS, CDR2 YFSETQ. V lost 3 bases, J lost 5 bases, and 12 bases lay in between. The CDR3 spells CASSYPAGNNEQFF. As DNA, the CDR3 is TGCGCCAGCAGCTACCCAGCCGGGAACAATGAGCAGTTCTTC.

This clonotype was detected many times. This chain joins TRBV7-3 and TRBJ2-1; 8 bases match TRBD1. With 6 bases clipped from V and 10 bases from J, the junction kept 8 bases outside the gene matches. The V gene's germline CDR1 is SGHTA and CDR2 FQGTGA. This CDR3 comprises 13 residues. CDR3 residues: CASRMTGADEQFF. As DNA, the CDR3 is TGTGCCAGCAGAATGACAGGGGCAGACGAGCAGTTCTTC. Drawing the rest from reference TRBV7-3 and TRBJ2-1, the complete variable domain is GAGVSQTPSNKVTEKGKYVELRCDPISGHTALYWYRQSLGQGPEFLIYFQGTGAADDSGLPNDRFFAVRPEGSVSTLKIQRTERGDSAVYLCASRMTGADEQFFGPGTRLTVL.

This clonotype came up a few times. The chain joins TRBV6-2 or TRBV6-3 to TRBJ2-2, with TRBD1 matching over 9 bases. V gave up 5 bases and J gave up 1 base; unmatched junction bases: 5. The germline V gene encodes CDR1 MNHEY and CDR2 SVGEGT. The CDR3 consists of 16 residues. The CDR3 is CASSGTGTWNTGELFF. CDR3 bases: TGTGCCAGCAGTGGGACAGGGACGTGGAACACCGGGGAGCTGTTTTTT.

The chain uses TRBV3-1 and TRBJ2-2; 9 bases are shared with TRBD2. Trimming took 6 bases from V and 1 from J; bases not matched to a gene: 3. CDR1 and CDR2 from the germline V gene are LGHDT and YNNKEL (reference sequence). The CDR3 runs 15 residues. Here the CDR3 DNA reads TGTGCCAGCAGGAGTAGCGGGAGGAACACCGGGGAGCTGTTTTTT. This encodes CASRSSGRNTGELFF.

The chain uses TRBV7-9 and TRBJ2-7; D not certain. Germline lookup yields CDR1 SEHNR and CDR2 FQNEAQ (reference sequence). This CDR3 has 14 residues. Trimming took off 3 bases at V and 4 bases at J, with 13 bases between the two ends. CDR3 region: CASSFGKDAYEQYF. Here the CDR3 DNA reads TGTGCCAGCAGCTTTGGAAAGGACGCATACGAGCAGTACTTC.

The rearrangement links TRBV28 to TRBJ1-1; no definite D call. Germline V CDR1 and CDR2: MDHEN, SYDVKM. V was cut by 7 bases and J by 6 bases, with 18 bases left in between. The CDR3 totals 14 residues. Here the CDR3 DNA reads TGTGCCAGCACCCCCCCCGGAGGGTCTGCTGAAGCTTTCTTT. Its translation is CASTPPGGSAEAFF.

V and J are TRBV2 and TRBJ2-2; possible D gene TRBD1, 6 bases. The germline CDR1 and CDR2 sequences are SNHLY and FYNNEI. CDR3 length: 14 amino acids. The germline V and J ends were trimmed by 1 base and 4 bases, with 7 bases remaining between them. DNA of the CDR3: TGTGCCAGCAGTGAAGGGGGGCTCACCGGGGAGCTGTTTTTT. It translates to CASSEGGLTGELFF.

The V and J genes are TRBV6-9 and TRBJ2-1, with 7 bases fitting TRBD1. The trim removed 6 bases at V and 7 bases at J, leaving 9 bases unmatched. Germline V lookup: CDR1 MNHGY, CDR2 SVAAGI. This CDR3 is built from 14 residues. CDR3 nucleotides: TGTGCCAGCAGATTGGGGGACAGCCCTAATGAGCAGTTCTTC. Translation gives CASRLGDSPNEQFF.

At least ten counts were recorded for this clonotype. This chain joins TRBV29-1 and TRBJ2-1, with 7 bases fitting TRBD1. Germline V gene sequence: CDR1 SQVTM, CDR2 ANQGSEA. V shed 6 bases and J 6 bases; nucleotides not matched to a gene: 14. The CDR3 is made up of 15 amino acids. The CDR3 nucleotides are TGCAGCGTCGAGGCAGGGGGACGGTCGCTCAATGAGCAGTTCTTC. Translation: CSVEAGGRSLNEQFF.

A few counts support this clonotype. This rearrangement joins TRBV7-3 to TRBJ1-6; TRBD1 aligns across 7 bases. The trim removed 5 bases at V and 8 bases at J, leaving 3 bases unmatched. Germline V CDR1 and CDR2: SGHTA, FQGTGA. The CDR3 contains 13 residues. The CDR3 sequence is CASSVDRDSPLHF. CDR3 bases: TGTGCCAGCAGCGTCGACAGGGATTCACCCCTCCACTTT.

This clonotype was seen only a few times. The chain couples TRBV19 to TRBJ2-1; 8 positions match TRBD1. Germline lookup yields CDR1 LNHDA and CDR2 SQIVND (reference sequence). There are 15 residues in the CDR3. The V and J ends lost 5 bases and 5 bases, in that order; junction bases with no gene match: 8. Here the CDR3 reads CASSLDRARNNEQFF. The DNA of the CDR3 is TGTGCCAGTAGTTTGGACAGGGCCAGGAACAATGAGCAGTTCTTC.

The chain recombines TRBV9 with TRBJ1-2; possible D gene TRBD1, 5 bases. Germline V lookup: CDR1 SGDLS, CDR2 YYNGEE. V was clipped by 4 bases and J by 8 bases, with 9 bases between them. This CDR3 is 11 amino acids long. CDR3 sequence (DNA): TGTGCCAGCAGCCCAGGGTCGGGCTACACCTTC. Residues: CASSPGSGYTF.

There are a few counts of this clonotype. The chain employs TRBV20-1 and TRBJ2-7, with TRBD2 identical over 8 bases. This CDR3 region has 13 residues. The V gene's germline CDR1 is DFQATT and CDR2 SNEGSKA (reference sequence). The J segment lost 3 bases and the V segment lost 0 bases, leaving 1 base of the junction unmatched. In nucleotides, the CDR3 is TGCAGTGCTAGAGACGGGGGGGTCTACGAGCAGTACTTC. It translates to CSARDGGVYEQYF.

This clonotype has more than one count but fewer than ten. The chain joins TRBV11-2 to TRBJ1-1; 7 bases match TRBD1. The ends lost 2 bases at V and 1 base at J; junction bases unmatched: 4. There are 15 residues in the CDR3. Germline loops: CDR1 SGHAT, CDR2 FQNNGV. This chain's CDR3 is CASSLMSGGNTEAFF. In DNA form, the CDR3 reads TGTGCCAGCAGCTTAATGTCAGGGGGGAACACTGAAGCTTTCTTT.

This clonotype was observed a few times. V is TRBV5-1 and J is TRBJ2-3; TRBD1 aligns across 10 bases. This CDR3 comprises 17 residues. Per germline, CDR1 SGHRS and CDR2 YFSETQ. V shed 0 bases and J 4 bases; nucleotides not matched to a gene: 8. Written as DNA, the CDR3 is TGCGCCAGCAGCTTGGGGTTCGGGACAGGGGCCGCAGATACGCAGTATTTT. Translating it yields CASSLGFGTGAADTQYF. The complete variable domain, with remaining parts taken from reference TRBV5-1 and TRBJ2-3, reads KAGVTQTPRYLIKTRGQQVTLSCSPISGHRSVSWYQQTPGQGLQFLFEYFSETQRNKGNFPGRFSGRQFSNSRSEMNVSTLELGDSALYLCASSLGFGTGAADTQYFGPGTRLTVL.

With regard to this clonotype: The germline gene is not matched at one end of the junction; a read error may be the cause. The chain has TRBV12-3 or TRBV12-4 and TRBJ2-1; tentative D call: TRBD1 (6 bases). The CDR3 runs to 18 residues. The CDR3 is CACSLAWTRRDNYNEQFF. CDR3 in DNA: TGTGCCTGCAGTTTAGCGTGGACCCGCCGGGACAACTACAATGAGCAGTTCTTC.

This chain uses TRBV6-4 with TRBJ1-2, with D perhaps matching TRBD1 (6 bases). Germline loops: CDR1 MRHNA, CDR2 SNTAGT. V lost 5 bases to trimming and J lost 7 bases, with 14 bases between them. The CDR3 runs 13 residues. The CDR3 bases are TGTGCCAGCAGTCGGACAGCTCTCTTTGGCTACACCTTC. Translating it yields CASSRTALFGYTF.

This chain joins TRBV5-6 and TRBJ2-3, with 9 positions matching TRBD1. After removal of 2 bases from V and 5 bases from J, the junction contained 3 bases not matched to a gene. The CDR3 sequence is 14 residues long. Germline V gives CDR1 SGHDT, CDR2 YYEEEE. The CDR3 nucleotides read TGTGCCAGCAGCTTACAGGGGGCAGGAGATACGCAGTATTTT. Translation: CASSLQGAGDTQYF.

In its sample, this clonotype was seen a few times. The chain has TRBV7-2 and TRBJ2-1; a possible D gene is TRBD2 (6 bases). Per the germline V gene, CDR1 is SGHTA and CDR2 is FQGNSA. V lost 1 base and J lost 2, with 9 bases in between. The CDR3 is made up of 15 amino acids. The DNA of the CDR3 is TGTGCCAGCAGCTTAGGACTAGTCCCCTACAATGAGCAGTTCTTC. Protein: CASSLGLVPYNEQFF.

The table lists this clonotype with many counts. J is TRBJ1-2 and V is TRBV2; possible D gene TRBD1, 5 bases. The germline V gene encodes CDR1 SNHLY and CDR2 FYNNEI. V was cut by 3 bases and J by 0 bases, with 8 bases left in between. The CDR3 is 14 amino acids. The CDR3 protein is CASSEEGTNYGYTF. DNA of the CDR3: TGTGCCAGCAGTGAGGAGGGGACTAACTATGGCTACACCTTC. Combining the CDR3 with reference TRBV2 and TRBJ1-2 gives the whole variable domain EPEVTQTPSHQVTQMGQEVILRCVPISNHLYFYWYRQILGQKVEFLVSFYNNEISEKSEIFDDQFSVERPDGSNFTLKIRSTKLEDSAMYFCASSEEGTNYGYTFGSGTRLTVV.